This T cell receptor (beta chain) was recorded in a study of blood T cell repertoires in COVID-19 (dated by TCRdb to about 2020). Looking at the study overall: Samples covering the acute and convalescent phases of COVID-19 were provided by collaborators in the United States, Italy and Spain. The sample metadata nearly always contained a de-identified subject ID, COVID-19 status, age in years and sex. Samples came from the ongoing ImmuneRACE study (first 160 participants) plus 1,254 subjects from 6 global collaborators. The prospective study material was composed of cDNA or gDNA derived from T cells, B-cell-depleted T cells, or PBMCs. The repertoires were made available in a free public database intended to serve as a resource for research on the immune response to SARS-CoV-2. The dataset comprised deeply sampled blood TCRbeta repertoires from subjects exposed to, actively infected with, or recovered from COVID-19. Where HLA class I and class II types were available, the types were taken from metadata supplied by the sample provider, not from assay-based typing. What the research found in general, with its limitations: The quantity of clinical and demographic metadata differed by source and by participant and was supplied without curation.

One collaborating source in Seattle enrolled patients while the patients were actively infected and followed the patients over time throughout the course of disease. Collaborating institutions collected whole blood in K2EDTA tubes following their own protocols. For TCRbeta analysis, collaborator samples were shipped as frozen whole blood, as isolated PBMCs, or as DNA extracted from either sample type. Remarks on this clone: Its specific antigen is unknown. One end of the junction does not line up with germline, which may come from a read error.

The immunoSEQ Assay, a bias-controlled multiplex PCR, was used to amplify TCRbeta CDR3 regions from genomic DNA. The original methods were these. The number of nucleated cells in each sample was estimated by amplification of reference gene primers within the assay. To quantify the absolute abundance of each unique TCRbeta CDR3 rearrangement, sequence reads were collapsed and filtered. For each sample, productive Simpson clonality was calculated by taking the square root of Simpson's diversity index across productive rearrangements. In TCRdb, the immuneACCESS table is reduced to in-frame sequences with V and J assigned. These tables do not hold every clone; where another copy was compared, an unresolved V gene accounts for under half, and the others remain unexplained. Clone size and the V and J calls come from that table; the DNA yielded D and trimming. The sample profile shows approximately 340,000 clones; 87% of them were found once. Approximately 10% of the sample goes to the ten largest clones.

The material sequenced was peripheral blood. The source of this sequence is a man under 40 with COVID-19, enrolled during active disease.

The CDR3 region: CVSSQIIAGASYNEQFF. The DNA is TGCGTCAGCAGCCAGATCATAGCGGGGGCGTCTTACAATGAGCAGTTCTTC. The rearrangement joined TRBV4-1 to TRBJ2-1, with 9 bases matching TRBD2. The germline V gene provides CDR1 MGHRA and CDR2 YSYEKL. The CDR3 starts with the cysteine, ends with the phenylalanine, and has 17 residues. Only the CDR3 DNA is retained, 51 bases long and in frame from the first base.